A selection of T cell receptor beta chains follows, all from one sample in a study of shared clonotypes between healthy human individuals. The assay was immunoSEQ multiplex PCR, and TCRdb's table has in-frame clones only and misses some. This sample has hundreds of thousands of clones, with over 90% found just once. Input material: naive CD8+ T cells sorted from blood. The receptors come from a man aged 25 to 40 in good health. Each CDR3 is given with its conserved first and last residue. D genes are given only for firm matches. Size tells how often a clone was seen (once, few, many) or the class of an expanded clone, and some rows leave it out.

CDR3 DNA: TGTGCCAGCAGTTTAGGCAGGGCGTGGAGTAGGCGGCACAATGAGCAGTTCTTC
CDR3 protein: CASSLGRAWSRRHNEQFF
clone size: -
D gene: -
V gene: TRBV27
J gene: TRBJ2-1

CDR3 DNA: TGTGCCAGCAGTCCATCTTTTCGTCGCGAAAAACTGTTTTTT
CDR3 protein: CASSPSFRREKLFF
clone size: -
D gene: -
V gene: TRBV27
J gene: TRBJ1-4

CDR3 DNA: TGTGCCAGCACTGGAGTTGGGGAGAGGGATGAGCAGTTCTTC
CDR3 protein: CASTGVGERDEQFF
clone size: -
D gene: -
V gene: TRBV6-6
J gene: TRBJ2-1

CDR3 DNA: -
CDR3 protein: CASILGRRGPYNEQFF
clone size: -
D gene: -
V gene: TRBV28
J gene: TRBJ2-1

CDR3 DNA: TGTGCCAGTGGCACAGGGTTCTCCTTGTACACCTTC
CDR3 protein: CASGTGFSLYTF
clone size: -
D gene: -
V gene: TRBV27
J gene: TRBJ1-2

CDR3 DNA: TGCAGCGTCCAACTAGCGGGGGACTACGAGCAGTACTTC
CDR3 protein: CSVQLAGDYEQYF
clone size: once
D gene: TRBD2
V gene: TRBV29-1
J gene: TRBJ2-7

CDR3 DNA: TGTGCTAGCAGCACCAGACTAGCGGGCTCCTACGAGCAGTACTTC
CDR3 protein: CASSTRLAGSYEQYF
clone size: -
D gene: TRBD2
V gene: TRBV7-7
J gene: TRBJ2-7

CDR3 DNA: TGTGCCAGCAGCGCGTGGGATCGCACAGATACGCAGTATTTT
CDR3 protein: CASSAWDRTDTQYF
clone size: -
D gene: -
V gene: TRBV9
J gene: TRBJ2-3

CDR3 DNA: TGTGCCAGCAGCCGGGGATCTCAGACCCTGGGCGCTGAAGCTTTCTTT
CDR3 protein: CASSRGSQTLGAEAFF
clone size: -
D gene: -
V gene: TRBV7-9
J gene: TRBJ1-1

CDR3 DNA: TGTGCCAGCAGCTTCACACTAGCGGGAGGGTACAATGAGCAGTTCTTC
CDR3 protein: CASSFTLAGGYNEQFF
clone size: -
D gene: TRBD2
V gene: TRBV7-2
J gene: TRBJ2-1

CDR3 DNA: TGTGCCACCAGCCTTGGGTTTAGCGGGAGCTCCTACAATGAGCAGTTCTTC
CDR3 protein: CATSLGFSGSSYNEQFF
clone size: once
D gene: TRBD2
V gene: TRBV15
J gene: TRBJ2-1

CDR3 DNA: TGTGCCAGCTCACCCCTAGCGAGCTCCTACAATGAGCAGTTCTTC
CDR3 protein: CASSPLASSYNEQFF
clone size: -
D gene: -
V gene: TRBV18
J gene: TRBJ2-1

CDR3 DNA: TGTGCCAGCAGCTTAGATATTGCGTACAATGAGCAGTTCTTC
CDR3 protein: CASSLDIAYNEQFF
clone size: once
D gene: -
V gene: TRBV7-9
J gene: TRBJ2-1

CDR3 DNA: TGTGCCAGCAGTCCCCAAGGGGCGTACAATGAGCAGTTCTTC
CDR3 protein: CASSPQGAYNEQFF
clone size: -
D gene: -
V gene: TRBV27
J gene: TRBJ2-1

CDR3 DNA: TGCAGCGTTGAATTCCAGGGAGGCACCATATATTTT
CDR3 protein: CSVEFQGGTIYF
clone size: -
D gene: -
V gene: TRBV29-1
J gene: TRBJ1-3

CDR3 DNA: TGCAGCGTTGAAGCCCGACTAGCAGCCCCAAGGAATGAGCAGTTCTTC
CDR3 protein: CSVEARLAAPRNEQFF
clone size: -
D gene: TRBD2
V gene: TRBV29-1
J gene: TRBJ2-1

CDR3 DNA: TGTGCCACCAGCAGACCTGGGACTAGCGGTTACAATGAGCAGTTCTTC
CDR3 protein: CATSRPGTSGYNEQFF
clone size: -
D gene: TRBD2
V gene: TRBV15
J gene: TRBJ2-1

CDR3 DNA: TGCGCCAGCAGCCCCGAGACTAGCGGGCTGTCCTACGAGCAGTACTTC
CDR3 protein: CASSPETSGLSYEQYF
clone size: -
D gene: TRBD2
V gene: TRBV4-1
J gene: TRBJ2-7

CDR3 DNA: TGTGCCAGCAGCTTAGACACAGGGAGCTCCTACAATGAGCAGTTCTTC
CDR3 protein: CASSLDTGSSYNEQFF
clone size: -
D gene: -
V gene: TRBV7-2
J gene: TRBJ2-1

CDR3 DNA: TGTGCCACCGGGCGACGGGCGCGAAAGCGGTACGAGACCCAGTACTTC
CDR3 protein: CATGRRARKRYETQYF
clone size: -
D gene: -
V gene: TRBV7-9
J gene: TRBJ2-5

CDR3 DNA: TGTGCCAGCAGTTCGACCTCTCATTACGAGCAGTACTTC
CDR3 protein: CASSSTSHYEQYF
clone size: -
D gene: -
V gene: TRBV28
J gene: TRBJ2-7

CDR3 DNA: TGCGCCAGCAGCTCCTTAAACTTTGGGGATATACGCGCTGAAGCTTTCTTT
CDR3 protein: CASSSLNFGDIRAEAFF
clone size: -
D gene: -
V gene: TRBV5-1
J gene: TRBJ1-1

CDR3 DNA: TGTGCCACCAGCAAAAGGACTAGCGGACGGTTCGGAGAGACCCAGTACTTC
CDR3 protein: CATSKRTSGRFGETQYF
clone size: -
D gene: TRBD2
V gene: TRBV15
J gene: TRBJ2-5

CDR3 DNA: TGTGCCAGCAGTTTCCGGGCAGGGGACACAGATACGCAGTATTTT
CDR3 protein: CASSFRAGDTDTQYF
clone size: -
D gene: -
V gene: TRBV28
J gene: TRBJ2-3

CDR3 DNA: TGTGCCAGCAGCTTAGCCCGTCGGGAGCAGTACTTC
CDR3 protein: CASSLARREQYF
clone size: -
D gene: -
V gene: TRBV13
J gene: TRBJ2-7

CDR3 DNA: TGTGCCAGCAGTTTCCCCGCGGCTTACGAGCAGTACTTC
CDR3 protein: CASSFPAAYEQYF
clone size: -
D gene: -
V gene: TRBV28
J gene: TRBJ2-7

CDR3 DNA: TGTGCCAGCTCACCAGACCGGACCCACTCTGGGGCCAACGTCCTGACTTTC
CDR3 protein: CASSPDRTHSGANVLTF
clone size: -
D gene: -
V gene: TRBV18
J gene: TRBJ2-6

CDR3 DNA: TGCGCCAGCAGCCAACTAGCGGGAAGTTACAATGAGCAGTTCTTC
CDR3 protein: CASSQLAGSYNEQFF
clone size: -
D gene: TRBD2
V gene: TRBV4-1
J gene: TRBJ2-1

CDR3 DNA: TGTGCCAGCAGCTCAGGGGACTATGGCTACACCTTC
CDR3 protein: CASSSGDYGYTF
clone size: -
D gene: -
V gene: TRBV11-3
J gene: TRBJ1-2

CDR3 DNA: TGTGCCAGCAGTTTACGGCCCTCCTACGAGCAGTACTTC
CDR3 protein: CASSLRPSYEQYF
clone size: -
D gene: -
V gene: TRBV28
J gene: TRBJ2-7

CDR3 DNA: TGCGCCAGCAGCCATGACAGGGCCTCATCCTACGAGCAGTACTTC
CDR3 protein: CASSHDRASSYEQYF
clone size: -
D gene: TRBD1
V gene: TRBV4-3
J gene: TRBJ2-7

CDR3 DNA: TGCGCCAGCAGCCTTCCCGGGACGGTTCCCGAGCAGTACTTC
CDR3 protein: CASSLPGTVPEQYF
clone size: -
D gene: -
V gene: TRBV5-1
J gene: TRBJ2-7